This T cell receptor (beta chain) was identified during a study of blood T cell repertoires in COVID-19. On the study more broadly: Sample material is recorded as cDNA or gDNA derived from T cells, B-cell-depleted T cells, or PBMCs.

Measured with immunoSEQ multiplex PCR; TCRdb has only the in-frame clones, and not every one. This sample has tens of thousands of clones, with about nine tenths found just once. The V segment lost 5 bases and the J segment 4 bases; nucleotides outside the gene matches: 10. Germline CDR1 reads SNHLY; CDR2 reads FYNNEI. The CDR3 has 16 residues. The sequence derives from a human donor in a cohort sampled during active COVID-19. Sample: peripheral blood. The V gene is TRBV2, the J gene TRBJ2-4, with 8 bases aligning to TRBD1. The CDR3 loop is CASSYFPDRGKNIQYF. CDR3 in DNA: TGTGCCAGCAGTTACTTCCCCGACAGGGGAAAAAACATTCAGTACTTC. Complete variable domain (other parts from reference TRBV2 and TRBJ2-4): EPEVTQTPSHQVTQMGQEVILRCVPISNHLYFYWYRQILGQKVEFLVSFYNNEISEKSEIFDDQFSVERPDGSNFTLKIRSTKLEDSAMYFCASSYFPDRGKNIQYFGAGTRLSVL.